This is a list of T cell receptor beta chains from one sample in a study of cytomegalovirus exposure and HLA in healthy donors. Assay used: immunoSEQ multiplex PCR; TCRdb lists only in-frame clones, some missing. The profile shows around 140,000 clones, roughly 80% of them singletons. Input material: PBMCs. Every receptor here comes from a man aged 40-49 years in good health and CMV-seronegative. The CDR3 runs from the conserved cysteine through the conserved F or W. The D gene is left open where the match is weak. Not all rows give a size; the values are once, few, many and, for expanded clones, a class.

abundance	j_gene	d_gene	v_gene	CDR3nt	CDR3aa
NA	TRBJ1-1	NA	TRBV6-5	TGTGCCAGCAGTGCCGGGGGGGGCACTGAAGCTTTCTTT	CASSAGGGTEAFF
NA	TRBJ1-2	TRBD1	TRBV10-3	TGTGCCATCAGTGCCCTTGGACAGGGGTTCCAAAACTATGGCTACACCTTC	CAISALGQGFQNYGYTF
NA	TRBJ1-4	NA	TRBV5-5	TGTGCCAGCAGCTTGGCCGGTCCCACAGGGACAACTAATGAAAAACTGTTTTTT	CASSLAGPTGTTNEKLFF
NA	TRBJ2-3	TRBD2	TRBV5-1	TGCGCCAGCAGCTTCGGACTAGCGGGGAGCACAGATACGCAGTATTTT	CASSFGLAGSTDTQYF
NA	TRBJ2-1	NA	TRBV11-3	TGTGCCAGCAGCTCGGACAGTCTAAATGAGCAGTTCTTC	CASSSDSLNEQFF
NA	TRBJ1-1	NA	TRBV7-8	TGTGCCAGCAGCGGTCCAGGTACTGAAGCTTTCTTT	CASSGPGTEAFF
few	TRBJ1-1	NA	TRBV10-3	TGTGCCATCAGTGAGTCGAGGGAAACTGAAGCTTTCTTT	CAISESRETEAFF
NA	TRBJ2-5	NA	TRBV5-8	TGTGCCAGCAGCTTGCCGGGTAAAGCAGAGACCCAGTACTTC	CASSLPGKAETQYF
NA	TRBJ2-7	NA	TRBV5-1	TGCGCCAGCAGCTTGACAGATTACGAGCAGTACTTC	CASSLTDYEQYF
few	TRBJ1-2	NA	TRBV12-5	TGTGCTAGTGGTACGCACGGGGGGCTAGGCTACACCTTC	CASGTHGGLGYTF
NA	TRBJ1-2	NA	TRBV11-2	TGTGCCAGCAGCTTAGATTCACAGGGTGGCTACACCTTC	CASSLDSQGGYTF
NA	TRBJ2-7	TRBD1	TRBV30	TGTGCCTGGACGACAGGGGGCTACGAGCAGTACTTC	CAWTTGGYEQYF
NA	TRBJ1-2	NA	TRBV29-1	TGCAGCGTCCCGTTGGGGGGGGCAGCTGGCTACACCTTC	CSVPLGGAAGYTF
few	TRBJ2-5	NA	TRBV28	TGTGCCAGCAGTTCGGGCGGGGTCCAAGAGACCCAGTACTTC	CASSSGGVQETQYF
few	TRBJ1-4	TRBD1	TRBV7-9	TGTGCCAGCAGCTTTTTCTTGGACAGGGTTGATGAAAAACTGTTTTTT	CASSFFLDRVDEKLFF
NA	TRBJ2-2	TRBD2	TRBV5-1	TGCGCCAGCAGCCCCTCCAGCGGGGGGTCGAACACCGGGGAGCTGTTTTTT	CASSPSSGGSNTGELFF
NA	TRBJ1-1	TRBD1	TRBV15	TGTGCCACCAGCAGAGGGGGACAGGGGGTCTTTACTGAAGCTTTCTTT	CATSRGGQGVFTEAFF
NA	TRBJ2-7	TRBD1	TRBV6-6	TGTGCCAGCAGTTCTCCGGGACAGTATAACGAGCAGTACTTC	CASSSPGQYNEQYF
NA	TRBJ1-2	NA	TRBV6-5	TGTGCCAGCAGGGACGGACAGTTCATTAACTATGGCTACACCTTC	CASRDGQFINYGYTF
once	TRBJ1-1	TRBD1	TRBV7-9	TGTGCCAGCAGCTTCCAGGGGGCAGGGCTTGACGCTTTCTTT	CASSFQGAGLDAFF
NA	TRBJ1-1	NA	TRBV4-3	TGCGCCAGCAGCCAAGAGGCAGGGTGGAACACTGAAGCTTTCTTT	CASSQEAGWNTEAFF
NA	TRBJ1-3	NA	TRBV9	TGTGCCAGCAGCGTAACCGACGGAGACTCTGGAAACACCATATATTTT	CASSVTDGDSGNTIYF
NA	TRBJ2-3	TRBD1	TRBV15	TGTGCCACCAGCACTCGACAGGGTCGCGCAGATACGCAGTATTTT	CATSTRQGRADTQYF
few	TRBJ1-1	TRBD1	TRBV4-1	TGCGCCAGCAGCCAAGACCTCCCCCAGGGGGGAAACACTGAAGCTTTCTTT	CASSQDLPQGGNTEAFF
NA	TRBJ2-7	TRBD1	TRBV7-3	TGTGCCAGCAGCTTGGGACAGGGGATTCAGTTTGGCCTCTACGAGCAGTACTTC	CASSLGQGIQFGLYEQYF
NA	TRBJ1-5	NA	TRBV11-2	TGTGCCAGCAGCCGGGAGGGACCGAATCAGCCCCAGCATTTT	CASSREGPNQPQHF
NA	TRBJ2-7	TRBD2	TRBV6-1	TGTGCCAGCAGGAGCGGGGGGCCCTCCTACGAGCAGTACTTC	CASRSGGPSYEQYF
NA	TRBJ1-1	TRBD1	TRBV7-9	TGTGCCAGCAGCACTAGACAGGGGGCGAACACTGAAGCTTTCTTT	CASSTRQGANTEAFF
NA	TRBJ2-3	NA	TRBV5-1	TGCGCCAGCAGCTTGGAACAGCTCACAGATACGCAGTATTTT	CASSLEQLTDTQYF
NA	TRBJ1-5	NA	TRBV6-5	TGTGCCAGCAGTTACTCGACAACCGAAAATCAGCCCCAGCATTTT	CASSYSTTENQPQHF
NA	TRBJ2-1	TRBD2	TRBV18	TGTGCCAGCTCACCAGGGACTAGCGCCAATGAGCAGTTCTTC	CASSPGTSANEQFF
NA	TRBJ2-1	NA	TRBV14	TGTGCCAGCAGCCAACTTGGGGCCCCCTACAATGAGCAGTTCTTC	CASSQLGAPYNEQFF